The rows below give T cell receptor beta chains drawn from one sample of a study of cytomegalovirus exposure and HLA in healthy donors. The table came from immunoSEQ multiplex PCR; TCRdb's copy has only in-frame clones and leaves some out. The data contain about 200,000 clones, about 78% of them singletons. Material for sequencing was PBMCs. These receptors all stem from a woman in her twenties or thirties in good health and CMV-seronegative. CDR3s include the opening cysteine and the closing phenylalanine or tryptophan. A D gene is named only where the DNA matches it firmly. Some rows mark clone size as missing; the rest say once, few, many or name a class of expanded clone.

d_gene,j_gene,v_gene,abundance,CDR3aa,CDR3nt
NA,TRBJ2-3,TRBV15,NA,CATSAMSRSTDTQYF,TGTGCCACCAGCGCTATGTCCCGGAGCACAGATACGCAGTATTTT
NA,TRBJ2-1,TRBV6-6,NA,CASSYRGPRDNEQFF,TGTGCCAGCAGTTACCGAGGTCCGCGGGACAATGAGCAGTTCTTC
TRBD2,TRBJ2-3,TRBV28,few,CASSTRLAPLDTQYF,TGTGCCAGCAGCACCCGACTAGCGCCCCTAGATACGCAGTATTTT
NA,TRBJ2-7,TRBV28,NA,CASRDQEDEQYF,TGTGCCAGCAGGGATCAGGAGGACGAGCAGTACTTC
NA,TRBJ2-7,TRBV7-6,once,CASSRSLNQGNSYEQYF,TGTGCCAGCAGCCGGTCCCTTAACCAGGGGAATTCCTACGAGCAGTACTTC
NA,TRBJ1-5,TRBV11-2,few,CASSLVAGDHQPQHF,TGTGCCAGCAGCTTAGTCGCAGGGGACCATCAGCCCCAGCATTTT
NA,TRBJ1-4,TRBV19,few,CATRTRGGMANEKLFF,TGTGCCACCCGGACCCGCGGAGGGATGGCTAATGAAAAACTGTTTTTT
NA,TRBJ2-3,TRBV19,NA,CASRRQGTDTQYF,TGTGCCAGTAGGCGGCAGGGAACAGATACGCAGTATTTT
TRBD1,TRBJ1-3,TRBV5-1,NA,CASSTGTGRSGGNTIYF,TGCGCCAGCAGCACCGGGACAGGGAGGAGTGGAGGAAACACCATATATTTT
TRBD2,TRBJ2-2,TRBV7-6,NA,CASSLSGGPMGELFF,TGTGCCAGCAGCTTAAGCGGGGGACCCATGGGGGAGCTGTTTTTT
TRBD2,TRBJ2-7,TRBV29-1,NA,CSVSGTSGSYEQYF,TGCAGCGTTTCAGGGACTAGCGGATCCTACGAGCAGTACTTC
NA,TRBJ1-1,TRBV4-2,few,CASSQDRGRRWNTEAFF,TGTGCCAGCAGCCAAGATAGAGGTAGGAGGTGGAACACTGAAGCTTTCTTT
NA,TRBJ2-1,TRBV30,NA,CAWSARLPSQVSNEQFF,TGTGCCTGGAGTGCTCGCCTCCCGAGTCAAGTCTCCAATGAGCAGTTCTTC
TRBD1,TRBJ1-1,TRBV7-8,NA,CASISRWGQGKVTEAFF,TGTGCCAGCATCAGCAGATGGGGACAGGGGAAAGTCACTGAAGCTTTCTTT
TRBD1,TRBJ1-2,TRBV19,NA,CATQQTGSYGYPF,TGTGCCACCCAGCAGACAGGGAGCTATGGCTACCCCTTC
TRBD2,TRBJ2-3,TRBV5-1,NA,CASSFSGGATDTQYF,TGCGCCAGCAGCTTCTCGGGGGGGGCCACAGATACGCAGTATTTT
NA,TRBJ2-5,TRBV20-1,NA,CSGQPVETQYF,TGCAGCGGACAGCCGGTGGAGACCCAGTACTTC
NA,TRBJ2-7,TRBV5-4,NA,CASSLSAGPPYEQYF,TGTGCCAGCAGCTTGTCAGCAGGGCCCCCCTACGAGCAGTACTTC
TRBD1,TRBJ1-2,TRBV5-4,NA,CASSFDRGVFGYTF,TGTGCCAGCAGCTTTGACAGGGGTGTGTTTGGCTACACCTTC
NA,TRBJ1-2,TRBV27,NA,CASSSAFDRRPGYTF,TGTGCCAGCAGTTCTGCTTTCGACAGGCGGCCGGGCTACACCTTC
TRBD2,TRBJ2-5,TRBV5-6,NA,CASSLWAGGLQETQYF,TGTGCCAGCAGCTTGTGGGCGGGGGGGCTTCAAGAGACCCAGTACTTC
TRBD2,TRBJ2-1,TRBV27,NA,CASSLRNAGELKNEQFF,TGTGCCAGCAGTTTACGGAACGCGGGAGAATTGAAAAATGAGCAGTTCTTC
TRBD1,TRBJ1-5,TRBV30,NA,CAWNDRGPYQPQHF,TGTGCCTGGAATGACAGGGGGCCTTATCAGCCCCAGCATTTT
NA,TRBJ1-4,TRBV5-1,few,CASTPFWGPDNEKLFF,TGCGCCAGCACCCCCTTTTGGGGGCCAGATAATGAAAAACTGTTTTTT
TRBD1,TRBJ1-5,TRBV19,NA,CASTHPGTGFQPQHF,TGTGCCAGTACTCACCCTGGGACAGGGTTTCAGCCCCAGCATTTT
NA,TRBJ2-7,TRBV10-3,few,CAISAGTPGEQYF,TGTGCCATCAGTGCCGGGACTCCCGGCGAGCAGTACTTC
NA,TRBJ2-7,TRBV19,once,CASRGGPSSSYEQYF,TGTGCCAGTAGGGGAGGACCCTCGAGCTCCTACGAGCAGTACTTC
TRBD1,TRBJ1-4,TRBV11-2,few,CASSPRGTELEKLFF,TGTGCCAGCAGCCCTCGAGGGACAGAGTTGGAAAAACTGTTTTTT
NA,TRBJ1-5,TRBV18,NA,CASSSGLGQPQHF,TGTGCCAGCTCGTCAGGGTTGGGGCAGCCCCAGCATTTT
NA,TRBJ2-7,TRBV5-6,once,CASSLVVAPDYEQYF,TGTGCCAGCAGCTTGGTAGTAGCACCTGACTACGAGCAGTACTTC
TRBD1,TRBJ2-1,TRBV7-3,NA,CASSLRPGQGSNEQFF,TGTGCCAGCAGCCTTCGACCGGGACAGGGAAGCAATGAGCAGTTCTTC
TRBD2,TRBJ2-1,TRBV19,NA,CASSTIAGVYEQFF,TGTGCCAGTAGTACAATAGCGGGAGTATATGAGCAGTTCTTC
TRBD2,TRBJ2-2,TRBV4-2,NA,CASSQVGTSSTGELFF,TGTGCCAGCAGCCAAGTCGGGACTAGCAGCACCGGGGAGCTGTTTTTT
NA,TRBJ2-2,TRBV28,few,CASSLFREVGELFF,TGTGCCAGCAGTTTATTCAGGGAGGTCGGGGAGCTGTTTTTT
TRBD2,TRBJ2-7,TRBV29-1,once,CSVSVQRGLYEQYF,TGCAGCGTGTCGGTCCAGCGGGGGTTATACGAGCAGTACTTC
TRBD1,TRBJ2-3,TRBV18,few,CASSPGQSTDTQYF,TGTGCCAGCTCACCGGGACAGTCCACAGATACGCAGTATTTT
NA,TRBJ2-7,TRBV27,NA,CASTPSQGALSHEQYF,TGTGCCAGCACCCCTTCGCAGGGCGCGCTGTCCCACGAGCAGTACTTC
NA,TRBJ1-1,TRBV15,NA,CATSRDRMEGFNTEAFF,TGTGCCACCAGCAGAGATAGGATGGAGGGGTTTAACACTGAAGCTTTCTTT
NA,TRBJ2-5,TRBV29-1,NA,CSVEEGGGETQYF,TGCAGCGTTGAAGAGGGTGGGGGGGAGACCCAGTACTTC
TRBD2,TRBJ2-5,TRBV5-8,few,CASSFRGRGQETQYF,TGTGCCAGCAGCTTTCGCGGGAGGGGTCAAGAGACCCAGTACTTC
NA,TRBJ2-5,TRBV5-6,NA,CASSHTLGGGAVGQETQYF,TGTGCCAGCAGCCACACCCTTGGCGGGGGCGCGGTGGGGCAAGAGACCCAGTACTTC
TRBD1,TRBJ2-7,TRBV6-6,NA,CASSPVRDRAVREQYF,TGTGCCAGCAGTCCCGTCCGGGACAGGGCCGTCCGCGAGCAGTACTTC
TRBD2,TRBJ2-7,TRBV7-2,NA,CASSLAARGYEQYF,TGTGCCAGCAGCTTAGCGGCGCGGGGGTACGAGCAGTACTTC
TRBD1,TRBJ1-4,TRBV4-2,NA,CASSHQWTGLNEKLFF,TGTGCCAGCAGCCATCAGTGGACAGGCCTTAATGAAAAACTGTTTTTT